This TCR beta chain is from a study of identical twins. With regard to this clonotype: Antigen specificity is unknown.

The CDR3 covers 11 residues. CDR1 is MNHNY, CDR2 SVGAGI, per germline (reference sequence). The V end was cut by 6 bases, the J end by 3 bases, with 5 bases between. Overall study findings and caveats: Abundant beta clonotypes from cord blood bore fewer insertions; memory repertoires lacked this pattern. In monozygotic twins, models underestimated the sharing of out-of-frame TCR alpha.

Everyone who gave samples was a healthy Caucasian. It was template switching that added a universal primer site, and there were unique molecular identifiers on the cDNA. In TCRdb, the 5' RACE reads were re-called with MiXCR into one record per CDR3 protein. The sample carries roughly 1,500,000 distinct CDR3 sequences, less than 40% recorded once. The chain is built from TRBV6-6 and TRBJ1-1; D ambiguous. This TCR derives from a newborn girl in good health. The sample comprised cord blood. Here the CDR3 reads CASRTHTEAFF. In DNA form, the CDR3 reads TGTGCCAGCAGGACGCACACTGAAGCTTTCTTT.